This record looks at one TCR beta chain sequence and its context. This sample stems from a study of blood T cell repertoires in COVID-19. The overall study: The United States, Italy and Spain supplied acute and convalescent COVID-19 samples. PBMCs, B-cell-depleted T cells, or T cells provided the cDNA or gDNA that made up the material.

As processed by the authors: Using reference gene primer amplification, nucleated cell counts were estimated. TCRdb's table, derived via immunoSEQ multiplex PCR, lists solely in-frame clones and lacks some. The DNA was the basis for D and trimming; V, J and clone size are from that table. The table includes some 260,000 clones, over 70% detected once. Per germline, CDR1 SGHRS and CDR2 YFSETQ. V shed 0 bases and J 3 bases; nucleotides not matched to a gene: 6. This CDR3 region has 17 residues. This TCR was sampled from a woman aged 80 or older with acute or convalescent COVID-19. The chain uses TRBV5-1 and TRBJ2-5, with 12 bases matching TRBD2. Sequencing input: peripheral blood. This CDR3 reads CASSLASGGALKETQYF. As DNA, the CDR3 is TGCGCCAGCAGCTTGGCTAGCGGGGGGGCCCTAAAAGAGACCCAGTACTTC. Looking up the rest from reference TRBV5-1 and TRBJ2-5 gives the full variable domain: KAGVTQTPRYLIKTRGQQVTLSCSPISGHRSVSWYQQTPGQGLQFLFEYFSETQRNKGNFPGRFSGRQFSNSRSEMNVSTLELGDSALYLCASSLASGGALKETQYFGPGTRLLVL.